Each of the 26 T cell receptor beta chains below was sequenced from the same sample in a study of blood T cell repertoires in COVID-19. Some clones are missing from TCRdb's copy, which holds only in-frame ones; the method was immunoSEQ multiplex PCR. The data hold about 220,000 clones, with around 80% observed a single time. The sequencing sample was made of peripheral blood. The source of these receptors is a man aged 25 to 40 with active or convalescent COVID-19.

The genes are TRBV18 and TRBJ2-1; a weak D match, TRBD2 (6 bases). The CDR3 extends over 15 amino acids. Trimming pared 3 bases from V and 9 bases from J, leaving 18 bases between. Germline V gene sequence: CDR1 KGHSH, CDR2 LQKENI. CDR3 nucleotides: TGTGCCAGCTCACCCTCCTCAGGAGGGTGGGGTGAGCAGTTCTTC. Amino acid sequence: CASSPSSGGWGEQFF.

The table lists this clone with a few counts. V gene TRBV6-2 or TRBV6-3 combines with J gene TRBJ1-5, with 7 bases fitting TRBD1. V lost 5 bases and J lost 1; bases outside the gene matches: 8. This CDR3 spans 16 amino acids. Germline V gene lookup returns CDR1 MNHEY and CDR2 SVGEGT. CDR3 nucleotides: TGTGCCAGCAGTCGGCTGACAGGGATAAGCAATCAGCCCCAGCATTTT. It is translated as CASSRLTGISNQPQHF.

The chain uses TRBV5-1 and TRBJ2-1; 12 bases are shared with TRBD1. V shed 3 bases, J shed 0 bases, and the junction held 13 bases outside the gene matches. The germline gives CDR1 SGHRS, CDR2 YFSETQ. The CDR3 has 20 residues. The CDR3: CASSWPGQGASPSSYNEQFF. DNA of the CDR3: TGCGCCAGCAGCTGGCCGGGACAGGGGGCATCCCCCAGCTCCTACAATGAGCAGTTCTTC.

This chain connects TRBV6-1 to TRBJ1-2; 7 nucleotides agree with TRBD1. Germline V lookup: CDR1 MNHNS, CDR2 SASEGT. V shed 0 bases, J shed 1 base, and the junction held 5 bases outside the gene matches. This CDR3 is 16 amino acids long. The CDR3, as DNA: TGTGCCAGCAGTGAAGCCGCGACAGGGTTTAACTATGGCTACACCTTC. Translating gives CASSEAATGFNYGYTF.

Only a few counts were recorded for this clone. The gene calls are TRBV5-6 and TRBJ2-3; 13 nucleotides agree with TRBD2. The length of the CDR3 is 18 residues. The trim removed 4 bases at V and 6 bases at J, leaving 14 bases unmatched. Germline CDR1 is SGHDT and CDR2 is YYEEEE. The CDR3 is CASSTQTGLAGPTDTQYF. The CDR3 nucleotides are TGTGCCAGCAGCACCCAGACGGGACTAGCGGGACCGACCGATACGCAGTATTTT.

CDR3 protein: CASSPGLGSADTQYF. The CDR3 nucleotides read TGCGCCAGCAGCCCCGGACTAGGTTCAGCCGATACGCAGTATTTT. This chain links TRBV4-3 with TRBJ2-3; 7 nucleotides align to TRBD2. Germline-derived CDR1 and CDR2 are LGHNA and YSLEER. This CDR3 is built from 15 residues. Trimming removed 4 bases from V and 6 bases from J; junction bases left unmatched: 10.

This chain connects TRBV4-1 to TRBJ1-1; D is perhaps TRBD1 (5 bases). Germline V gives CDR1 MGHRA, CDR2 YSYEKL. The CDR3 loop spans 15 amino acids. V lost 3 bases to trimming and J lost 6 bases, with 17 bases between them. The CDR3 region is CASSQSRDPPPEAFF. The CDR3 nucleotides are TGCGCCAGCAGCCAGAGCAGGGATCCCCCACCTGAAGCTTTCTTT.

The rearrangement links TRBV18 to TRBJ2-3; D perhaps matches TRBD2 (6 bases). The CDR3 is 17 residues long. CDR1 and CDR2 from the germline V gene are KGHSH and LQKENI. The ends were cut back, 4 bases at V and 1 base at J, with 18 bases in the middle. The CDR3 DNA sequence: TGTGCCAGCTCACGAGGGGAGGATGTTTTCGGCACAGATACGCAGTATTTT. Protein: CASSRGEDVFGTDTQYF.

The CDR3, as DNA: TGTGCCAGCAGCTTTAGGACAGTAAGTGAAAAACTGTTTTTT. Translated, it gives CASSFRTVSEKLFF. The chain employs TRBV5-6 and TRBJ1-4, with D perhaps TRBD1 (6 bases). The CDR3 runs 14 residues. CDR1 is SGHDT, CDR2 YYEEEE, per germline. The V gene lost 2 bases and the J gene lost 7 bases, with 12 bases spanning the gap.

The CDR3 nucleotides are TGTGCCAGCAGCCTACGTCAGGGGGCGCGTAACTATGGCTACACCTTC. Protein product: CASSLRQGARNYGYTF. The V call is TRBV11-2, the J call TRBJ1-2, with TRBD1 identical over 8 bases. This CDR3 is 16 amino acids long. The germline V gene encodes CDR1 SGHAT and CDR2 FQNNGV. V gave up 5 bases and J gave up 1 base; unmatched junction bases: 9.

The V and J genes are TRBV7-2 and TRBJ2-3; TRBD2 might be the D (6 bases). V gave up 4 bases and J gave up 3 bases, with 14 bases separating them. The V gene's germline CDR1 is SGHTA and CDR2 FQGNSA. The CDR3 has 15 residues. This CDR3 is CASSSGPGRTDTQYF. CDR3 in DNA: TGTGCCAGCAGCTCGGGACCGGGGAGGACAGATACGCAGTATTTT.

In its sample, this clone was seen a few times. The chain carries TRBV7-2 and TRBJ2-7; possibly TRBD2 for D (6 bases). V dropped 3 bases and J dropped 4 bases, with 13 bases sitting between them. The CDR3 length is 14 residues. In germline, CDR1 is SGHTA, CDR2 FQGNSA. For the CDR3, the DNA is TGTGCCAGCAGCTTGGTGGGAGGAGTTTACGAGCAGTACTTC. The encoded protein is CASSLVGGVYEQYF.

The sample holds a few counts of this clone. This rearrangement joins TRBV28 to TRBJ1-6; a possible D gene is TRBD1 (5 bases). Looked up from germline, CDR1 is MDHEN and CDR2 is SYDVKM. Trimming stripped 4 bases from V and 12 bases from J, with 10 bases between. CDR3 length: 12 residues. The CDR3 protein is CASSSPGVPLHF. The DNA for the CDR3 is TGTGCCAGCAGTTCACCGGGGGTACCCCTCCACTTT. Full variable domain (remainder filled in from reference TRBV28 and TRBJ1-6): DVKVTQSSRYLVKRTGEKVFLECVQDMDHENMFWYRQDPGLGLRLIYFSYDVKMKEKGDIPEGYSVSREKKERFSLILESASTNQTSMYLCASSSPGVPLHFGNGTRLTVT.

V gene TRBV7-2 combines with J gene TRBJ2-3, with 16 bases identical to TRBD2. The CDR3 is 16 residues long. CDR1 SGHTA and CDR2 FQGNSA come from the germline V gene. V was pared by 5 bases and J by 5 bases, with 4 bases of the junction left unmatched. CDR3 sequence: CASSLGLAGGGDTQYF. CDR3 bases: TGTGCCAGCAGCCTGGGACTAGCGGGGGGGGGAGATACGCAGTATTTT.

The genes are TRBV4-1 and TRBJ2-1, with 7 bases aligning to TRBD2. Germline lookup yields CDR1 MGHRA and CDR2 YSYEKL. CDR3 length: 15 residues. Unmatched junction bases numbered 8, after V lost 2 bases and J lost 7 bases. This CDR3 reads CASSQYLGGWNEQFF. The DNA of the CDR3 is TGCGCCAGCAGCCAATACCTCGGGGGGTGGAATGAGCAGTTCTTC.

The V and J genes are TRBV6-5 and TRBJ2-1; possibly TRBD2 for D (7 bases). Per germline, CDR1 MNHEY and CDR2 SVGAGI. The CDR3 is made up of 15 amino acids. With 4 bases removed from V and 5 bases from J, the gap between germline ends came to 15 bases. CDR3 nucleotides: TGTGCCAGCAGTTCTGGGCGGGGGCTTAACAATGAGCAGTTCTTC. Its protein product is CASSSGRGLNNEQFF.

CDR3 nucleotide sequence: TGTGCCTGGGGTACATCCGGAAACACCATATATTTT. It specifies CAWGTSGNTIYF. The chain employs TRBV30 and TRBJ1-3; unclear D gene. Germline CDR1 GTSNPN, CDR2 SVGIG (reference sequence). Trimming removed 5 bases at V and 4 bases at J, with 9 bases between. The CDR3 is 12 amino acids. Together with reference TRBV30 and TRBJ1-3, the CDR3 gives the full variable domain: SQTIHQWPATLVQPVGSPLSLECTVEGTSNPNLYWYRQAAGRGLQLLFYSVGIGQISSEVPQNLSASRPQDRQFILSSKKLLLSDSGFYLCAWGTSGNTIYFGEGSWLTVV.

V usage is TRBV28 and J usage is TRBJ2-7, with 12 bases that match TRBD2. From germline, CDR1 is MDHEN and CDR2 SYDVKM. This CDR3 region has 15 residues. The V gene end was trimmed by 7 bases and the J gene end by 3 bases; junction bases not matched to a gene: 7. CDR3 in amino acids: CASTIGLAGIYEQYF. CDR3 coding DNA: TGTGCCAGCACTATTGGACTAGCGGGGATCTACGAGCAGTACTTC.

V usage is TRBV10-3 and J usage is TRBJ2-5; no firm D call. CDR3 length: 12 residues. Trimming shortened V by 3 bases and J by 2 bases, and 4 bases separated the two germline ends. Germline V gene data show CDR1 as ENHRY and CDR2 as SYGVKD. The CDR3 DNA reads TGTGCCATCAGTGACCCTCAAGAGACCCAGTACTTC. Residues: CAISDPQETQYF.

This clone was seen a handful of times. V gene TRBV9 combines with J gene TRBJ2-1; the D gene is possibly TRBD2 (6 bases). Trimming removed 6 bases at V and 3 bases at J, with 13 bases between. Germline V gene sequence: CDR1 SGDLS, CDR2 YYNGEE. CDR3 length: 14 residues. The CDR3 DNA sequence: TGTGCCAGCACCCTAGGACTAAACTACAATGAGCAGTTCTTC. Its translation is CASTLGLNYNEQFF.

This chain joins TRBV7-2 and TRBJ2-3, with TRBD2 matching 9 bases. V lost 1 base and J lost 6; bases outside the gene matches: 5. CDR1 is SGHTA and CDR2 is FQGNSA in the germline V gene. The CDR3 runs to 15 residues. The DNA for the CDR3 is TGTGCCAGCAGCTTAGGGGGACTAGCTAAGGATACGCAGTATTTT. The encoded protein is CASSLGGLAKDTQYF.

The rearrangement joins TRBV6-5 to TRBJ1-2, with D perhaps matching TRBD1 (6 bases). V shed 2 bases and J shed 4 bases, with 17 bases lying between them. This CDR3 contains 16 residues. Germline V gives CDR1 MNHEY, CDR2 SVGAGI. CDR3 loop: CASSYTSGAGGYGYTF. The CDR3 DNA follows: TGTGCCAGCAGTTACACTTCAGGGGCGGGGGGCTATGGCTACACCTTC.

V gene TRBV11-2 combines with J gene TRBJ1-5; D remains ambiguous. From germline, CDR1 is SGHAT and CDR2 FQNNGV. V was clipped by 1 base and J by 6 bases, with 7 bases between them. CDR3 length: 13 amino acids. In DNA, the CDR3 is TGTGCCAGCAGCTTAGCGCGGAGTCAGCCCCAGCATTTT. As protein: CASSLARSQPQHF. Complete variable domain (other parts from reference TRBV11-2 and TRBJ1-5): EAGVAQSPRYKIIEKRQSVAFWCNPISGHATLYWYQQILGQGPKLLIQFQNNGVVDDSQLPKDRFSAERLKGVDSTLKIQPAKLEDSAVYLCASSLARSQPQHFGDGTRLSIL.

V gene TRBV19 combines with J gene TRBJ1-3, with TRBD1 identical over 7 bases. The CDR3 has 15 amino acids. The junction had 9 bases not matched to a gene; V was cut back by 7 bases and J by 3 bases. Germline V gene lookup returns CDR1 LNHDA and CDR2 SQIVND (reference sequence). The DNA of the CDR3 is TGTGCCAGTACCCAAGAGGGGGCGAGTGGAAACACCATATATTTT. Its translation: CASTQEGASGNTIYF.

This chain joins TRBV7-2 and TRBJ1-1; D unresolved. V shed 2 bases and J shed 1 base, with 8 bases lying between them. CDR1 is SGHTA, CDR2 FQGNSA, per germline. The CDR3 is 14 amino acids. The DNA of the CDR3 is TGTGCCAGCAGCTTACGTAGCAAGAACACTGAAGCTTTCTTT. As protein: CASSLRSKNTEAFF.

This rearrangement joins TRBV5-1 to TRBJ2-1; D call uncertain. Trimming shortened V by 0 bases and J by 0 bases, and 7 bases separated the two germline ends. Germline V lookup: CDR1 SGHRS, CDR2 YFSETQ. This CDR3 contains 15 residues. CDR3 nucleotide sequence: TGCGCCAGCAGCTTGGGGGCATACTCCTACAATGAGCAGTTCTTC. Translated, it gives CASSLGAYSYNEQFF.